The rows below give T cell receptor beta chains drawn from one sample of a study of beta chain features in type 1 diabetes. TCRdb keeps only in-frame clones here, not all; method: immunoSEQ multiplex PCR. The table has roughly 160,000 clones, 6.5% to 9.5% seen once; the top ten hold 0.94%. Sequencing input: central memory CD4+ T cells from blood. These receptors were collected from a woman in her thirties or forties with type 1 diabetes. CDR3s include the opening cysteine and the closing phenylalanine or tryptophan. The D gene is left open where the match is weak. Clone size is not always given. Where it is, it says once, few, many or a class for expanded clones.

J | V | length | D | size | DNA | CDR3
TRBJ1-1 | TRBV5-1 | 13 | NA | NA | TGCGCCAGCAGCTTCAGCAGGGACACTGAAGCTTTCTTT | CASSFSRDTEAFF
TRBJ2-5 | TRBV10-3 | 13 | TRBD2 | many | TGTGCCATCAGTCTAGCGGTCCAAGAGACCCAGTACTTC | CAISLAVQETQYF
TRBJ1-2 | TRBV7-2 | 17 | NA | few | TGTGCCAGCAGTCGGATTCCGACAGTCCCGGCCTACTATGGCTACACCTTC | CASSRIPTVPAYYGYTF
TRBJ1-2 | TRBV11-2 | 13 | NA | NA | TGTGCCAGCAGCTTTCAGGGGAACTATGGCTACACCTTC | CASSFQGNYGYTF
TRBJ2-1 | TRBV15 | 14 | NA | NA | TGTGCCACCAGCAGAGCGACAGCGGAGGGTACGCAGTTCTTC | CATSRATAEGTQFF
TRBJ2-7 | TRBV4-3 | 16 | NA | NA | TGCGCCAGCAGCCAAGAAAGGGGGGGGGCCGCCTACGAGCAGTACTTC | CASSQERGGAAYEQYF
TRBJ1-6 | TRBV10-3 | 14 | NA | NA | TGTGCCATCAGTGGGACAGCCAATAATTCACCCCTCCACTTT | CAISGTANNSPLHF
TRBJ2-1 | TRBV7-2 | 13 | NA | few | TGTGCCAGCAGCTTACCGCTCGGACTGGAGCAGTTCTTC | CASSLPLGLEQFF
TRBJ2-1 | TRBV18 | 14 | NA | NA | TGTGCCAGCTCACCGGGGGGACCTGTCGATGAGCAGTTCTTC | CASSPGGPVDEQFF
TRBJ2-3 | TRBV7-2 | 12 | NA | many | TGTGCCAGCACCTACCGCACAGATACGCAGTATTTT | CASTYRTDTQYF
TRBJ1-5 | TRBV18 | 16 | NA | NA | TGTGCCAGCTCACCACCCGGCCGACTTCCTTATCAGCCCCAGCATTTT | CASSPPGRLPYQPQHF
TRBJ2-1 | TRBV28 | 16 | NA | few | TGTGCCAGCAGTTCGGACACCGCGGACTCCTACAATGAGCAGTTCTTC | CASSSDTADSYNEQFF
TRBJ2-7 | TRBV28 | 13 | TRBD2 | few | TGTGCCAGCAAGGTGGGAGGGCCTTACGAGCAGTACTTC | CASKVGGPYEQYF
TRBJ1-1 | TRBV29-1 | 13 | NA | NA | TGCAGCGTTTCTTCAACACAGGGTACTGAAGCTTTCTTT | CSVSSTQGTEAFF
TRBJ2-7 | TRBV19 | 14 | TRBD2 | many | TGTGCCAGTCGCGGGGGGCAAAACTCCTACGAGCAGTACTTC | CASRGGQNSYEQYF
TRBJ1-1 | TRBV18 | 15 | TRBD1 | few | TGTGCCAGCTCACCACGAACAGGGGCGGCCACTGAAGCTTTCTTT | CASSPRTGAATEAFF
TRBJ1-1 | TRBV5-8 | 14 | NA | NA | TGTGCCAGCAGCTTGCGGAGGATGAACACTGAAGCTTTCTTT | CASSLRRMNTEAFF
TRBJ2-5 | TRBV6-6 | 14 | TRBD2 | few | TGTGCCAGCACCTTCCCGGGGGGACAAGAGACCCAGTACTTC | CASTFPGGQETQYF
TRBJ1-4 | TRBV5-1 | 17 | NA | NA | TGCGCCAGCAGCTTGGACCCCAACCAGCGAGATAATGAAAAACTGTTTTTT | CASSLDPNQRDNEKLFF
TRBJ2-5 | TRBV4-3 | 15 | NA | NA | TGCGCCAGCAGCCCATCGGGACACGGGCAAGAGACCCAGTACTTC | CASSPSGHGQETQYF
TRBJ1-2 | TRBV19 | 13 | NA | few | TGTGCCAGTAGTATAGATGCTCAGTATGGCTACACCTTC | CASSIDAQYGYTF
TRBJ1-2 | TRBV30 | 13 | NA | few | TGTGCCTGGGGTGTGGGGGCAGGCTATGGCTACACCTTC | CAWGVGAGYGYTF
TRBJ2-1 | TRBV27 | 12 | NA | NA | TGTGCCAGCAGTTTTCAGGAGGGGCGGCAGTTCTTC | CASSFQEGRQFF
TRBJ1-5 | TRBV2 | 15 | TRBD1 | NA | TGTGCCAGCAGTGACGGCAGGGGGGGCAATCAGCCCCAGCATTTT | CASSDGRGGNQPQHF
TRBJ2-1 | TRBV5-6 | 14 | TRBD2 | once | TGTGCCAGCAGCTTGGGGACTAGGGACAATGAGCAGTTCTTC | CASSLGTRDNEQFF
TRBJ1-6 | TRBV2 | 11 | NA | NA | TGTGCCAGCAGCGGGAGTTCACCCCTCCACTTT | CASSGSSPLHF
TRBJ1-4 | TRBV7-6 | 12 | NA | many | TGTGCCAGCAGCTTAATTCGGGAAAAACTGTTTTTT | CASSLIREKLFF